Listed below are T cell receptor beta chains from one sample, sequenced in a study of cytomegalovirus exposure and HLA in healthy donors. Assay used: immunoSEQ multiplex PCR; TCRdb lists only in-frame clones, some missing. This table holds more than 150,000 clones, over 70% found once. Sequencing was done on a sample of PBMCs. Receptor source: a man in his forties or fifties in good health and CMV-seronegative. Each CDR3 is given with its conserved first and last residue. A D gene is named only where the DNA matches it firmly. The size field is filled for only some rows; it gives once, few, many or a size class.

>NA|NA|TRBJ2-2|TRBV5-6
TGTGCCAGCAGCTTTTCGCCCAGGGACACCGGGGAGCTGTTTTTT
CASSFSPRDTGELFF
>NA|TRBD2|TRBJ2-3|TRBV2
TGTGCCAGCAGTAGGACTAGTATCGCAGATACGCAGTATTTT
CASSRTSIADTQYF
>NA|NA|TRBJ2-3|TRBV7-9
TGTGCCAGCAGTACCAACGGGGGAGAAACAGATACGCAGTATTTT
CASSTNGGETDTQYF
>NA|NA|TRBJ1-1|TRBV27
TGTGCCAGCAGTTTTTTCCAGGACACTGAAGCTTTCTTT
CASSFFQDTEAFF
>NA|NA|TRBJ2-3|TRBV6-5
TGTGCCAGCACCCCCCGGACAGAATTCACAGATACGCAGTATTTT
CASTPRTEFTDTQYF
>NA|NA|TRBJ1-6|TRBV6-6
TGTGCCAGCACCAGGGTTAATTCACCCCTCCACTTT
CASTRVNSPLHF
>NA|TRBD1|TRBJ2-7|TRBV9
TGTGCCAGCAGCGTAGGCGGGACAGGGTACAACGAGCAGTACTTC
CASSVGGTGYNEQYF
>NA|NA|TRBJ2-2|TRBV7-7
TGTGCTAGCAGCTTAGACATCGTCGGGGAGCTGTTTTTT
CASSLDIVGELFF
>NA|NA|TRBJ2-1|TRBV7-3
TGTGCCAGCAGCACCTGGGGAAACCGGAGGAATGAGCAGTTCTTC
CASSTWGNRRNEQFF
>NA|NA|TRBJ2-2|TRBV5-1
TGCGCCAGCAGCTTGTCTGCAGGGAACACCGGGGAGCTGTTTTTT
CASSLSAGNTGELFF
>NA|NA|TRBJ2-7|TRBV6-1
TGTGCCAGCAGAGACAGCTCCTACGAGCAGTACTTC
CASRDSSYEQYF
>once|NA|TRBJ2-1|TRBV5-1
TGCGCCAGCGGGGCAGGGGTCTACAATGAGCAGTTCTTC
CASGAGVYNEQFF
>NA|TRBD1|TRBJ2-2|TRBV4-3
TGCGCCAGCAGCCAAGTCTACAGGGGCGCCGGGGAGCTGTTTTTT
CASSQVYRGAGELFF
>NA|TRBD1|TRBJ1-5|TRBV7-9
TGTGCCAGCAGCAAAGAAGGGACAGTCAATCAGCCCCAGCATTTT
CASSKEGTVNQPQHF
>NA|NA|TRBJ2-7|TRBV30
TGTGCCTGGAGTAAGGACAGATACGAGCAGTACTTC
CAWSKDRYEQYF
>NA|TRBD1|TRBJ1-1|TRBV5-1
TGCGCCAGCAGCTTATCCGACAGGGGCGCGGCTTTCTTT
CASSLSDRGAAFF
>NA|NA|TRBJ1-4|TRBV19
TGTGCCAGTAGTAAGGAGAGACGTGAAAAACTGTTTTTT
CASSKERREKLFF
>NA|TRBD1|TRBJ2-2|TRBV5-1
TGCGCCAGCAGCTTGGGACAGGGGGCCGGGGAGCTGTTTTTT
CASSLGQGAGELFF
>NA|TRBD1|TRBJ1-2|TRBV25-1
TGTGCCAGCAGTGAAGGTGAACAGGGGGTTTACTATGGCCACACCTTC
CASSEGEQGVYYGHTF
>NA|NA|TRBJ2-4|TRBV19
TGTGCCAGTAGTGCGGGAACCAAAAACATTCAGTACTTC
CASSAGTKNIQYF
>once|TRBD1|TRBJ2-5|TRBV7-6
TGTGCCAGCAGCTCGCCGACAGGGAGAGGGGAGACCCAGTACTTC
CASSSPTGRGETQYF
>NA|NA|TRBJ1-2|TRBV7-3
TGTGCCAGCAGCTTAACCGGTTCCGAAAGCTACACCTTC
CASSLTGSESYTF
>NA|NA|TRBJ2-2|TRBV7-9
TGTTCCAGCAGGCTAACTAGTGGAGGGGTGAGCACCGGGGAGCTGTTTTTT
CSSRLTSGGVSTGELFF
>once|TRBD2|TRBJ2-5|TRBV30
TGTGCCTGGAGCCCCCGACTAGCGGGGGGGCTAGAGACCCAGTACTTC
CAWSPRLAGGLETQYF
>NA|NA|TRBJ1-2|TRBV5-1
TGCGCCAGCAGCGAGGACAACTCCTATGGCTACACCTTC
CASSEDNSYGYTF
>few|NA|TRBJ1-6|TRBV18
TGTGCCAGCTCTCCAGGGGCTGGGTCACCCCTCCACTTT
CASSPGAGSPLHF
>few|NA|TRBJ2-3|TRBV27
TGTGCCAGCAGTATTCGGGGTGGGGGCGATACGCAGTATTTT
CASSIRGGGDTQYF
>once|TRBD1|TRBJ1-1|TRBV7-3
TGTGCCAGCAGCTCTACCGGACAGGTAGCGACTGAAGCTTTCTTT
CASSSTGQVATEAFF
>once|NA|TRBJ2-3|TRBV19
TGTGCCAGTATTGCAGTCCCTAGCACAGATACGCAGTATTTT
CASIAVPSTDTQYF